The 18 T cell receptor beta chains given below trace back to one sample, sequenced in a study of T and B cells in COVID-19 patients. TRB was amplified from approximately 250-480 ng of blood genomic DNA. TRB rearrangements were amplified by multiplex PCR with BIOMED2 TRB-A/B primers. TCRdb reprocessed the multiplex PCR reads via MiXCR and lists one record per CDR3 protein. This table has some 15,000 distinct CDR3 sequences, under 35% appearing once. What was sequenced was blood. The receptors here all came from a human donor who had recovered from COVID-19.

CDR3 residues: CSARDVAETQYF. DNA for the CDR3: TGCAGTGCTAGAGATGTTGCGGAGACCCAGTACTTC. The chain carries TRBV20-1 and TRBJ2-5; no definite D call. Looked up from germline, CDR1 is DFQATT and CDR2 is SNEGSKA (reference sequence). This CDR3 contains 12 residues. The V and J ends lost 0 bases and 5 bases respectively, with 7 bases between them.

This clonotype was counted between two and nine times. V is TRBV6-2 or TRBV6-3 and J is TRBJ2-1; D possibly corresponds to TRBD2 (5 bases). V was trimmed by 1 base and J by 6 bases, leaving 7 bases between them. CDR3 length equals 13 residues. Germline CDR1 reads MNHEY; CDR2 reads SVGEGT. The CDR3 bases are TGTGCCAGCAGTTACTTAGCGCGCAATGAGCAGTTCTTC. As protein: CASSYLARNEQFF.

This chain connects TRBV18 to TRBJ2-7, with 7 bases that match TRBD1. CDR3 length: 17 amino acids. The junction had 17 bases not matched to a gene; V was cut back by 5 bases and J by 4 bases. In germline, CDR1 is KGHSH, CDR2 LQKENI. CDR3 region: CASSSQPPGQTRYEQYF. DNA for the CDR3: TGTGCCAGCTCATCACAACCCCCGGGACAGACGAGATACGAGCAGTACTTC.

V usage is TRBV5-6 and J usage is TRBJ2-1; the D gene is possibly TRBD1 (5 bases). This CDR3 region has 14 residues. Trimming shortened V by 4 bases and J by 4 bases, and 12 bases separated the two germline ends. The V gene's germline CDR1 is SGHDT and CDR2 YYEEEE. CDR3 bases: TGTGCCAGCAGCCCAGGACAAGCTTACAATGAGCAGTTCTTC. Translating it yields CASSPGQAYNEQFF.

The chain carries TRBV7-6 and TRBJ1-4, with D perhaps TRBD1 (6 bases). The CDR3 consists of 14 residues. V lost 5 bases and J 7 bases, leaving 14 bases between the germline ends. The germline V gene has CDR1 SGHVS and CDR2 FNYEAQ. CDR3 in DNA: TGTGCCAGCAGCCTGAGGGGGGGGGGTGAAAAACTGTTTTTT. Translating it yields CASSLRGGGEKLFF.

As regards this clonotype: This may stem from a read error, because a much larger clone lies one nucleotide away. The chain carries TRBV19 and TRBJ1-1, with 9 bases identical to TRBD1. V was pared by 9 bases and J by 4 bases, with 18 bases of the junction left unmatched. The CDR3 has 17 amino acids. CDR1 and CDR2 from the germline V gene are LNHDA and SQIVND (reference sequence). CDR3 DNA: TGTGCCAGGCCGGATGAGGTTTGGGACAGGGTTATCACTGAAGCTTTCTTT. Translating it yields CARPDEVWDRVITEAFF. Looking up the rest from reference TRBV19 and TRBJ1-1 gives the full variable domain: DGGITQSPKYLFRKEGQNVTLSCEQNLNHDAMYWYRQDPGQGLRLIYYSQIVNDFQKGDIAEGYSVSREKKESFPLTVTSAQKNPTAFYLCARPDEVWDRVITEAFFGQGTRLTVV.

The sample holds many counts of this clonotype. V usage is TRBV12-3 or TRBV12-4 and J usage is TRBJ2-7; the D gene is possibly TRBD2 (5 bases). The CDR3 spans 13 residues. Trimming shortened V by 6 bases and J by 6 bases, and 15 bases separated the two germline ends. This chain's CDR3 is CASSSSSKREQYF. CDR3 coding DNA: TGTGCCAGCAGCTCTAGCAGTAAGCGCGAGCAGTACTTC.

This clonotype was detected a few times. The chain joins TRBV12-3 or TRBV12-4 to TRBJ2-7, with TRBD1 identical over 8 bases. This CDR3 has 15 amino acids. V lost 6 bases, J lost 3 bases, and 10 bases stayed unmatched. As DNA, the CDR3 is TGTGCCAGCAGGTCCACAGGGGGAAAAAACTACGAGCAGTACTTC. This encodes CASRSTGGKNYEQYF.

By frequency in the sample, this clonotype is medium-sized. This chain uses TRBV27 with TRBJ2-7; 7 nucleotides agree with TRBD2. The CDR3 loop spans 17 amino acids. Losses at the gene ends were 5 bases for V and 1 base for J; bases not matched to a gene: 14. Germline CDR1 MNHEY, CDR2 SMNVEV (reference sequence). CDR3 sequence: CASSPPYEGGNSYEQYF. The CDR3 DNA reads TGTGCCAGCAGTCCACCGTACGAGGGAGGGAATTCCTACGAGCAGTACTTC.

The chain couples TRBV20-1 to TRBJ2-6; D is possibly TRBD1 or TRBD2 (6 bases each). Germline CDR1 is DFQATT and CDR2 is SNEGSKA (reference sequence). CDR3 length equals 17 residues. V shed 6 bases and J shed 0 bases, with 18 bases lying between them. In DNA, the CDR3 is TGCAGTGCCGTCGGTTTACAGGGACTCTCTGGGGCCAACGTCCTGACTTTC. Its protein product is CSAVGLQGLSGANVLTF.

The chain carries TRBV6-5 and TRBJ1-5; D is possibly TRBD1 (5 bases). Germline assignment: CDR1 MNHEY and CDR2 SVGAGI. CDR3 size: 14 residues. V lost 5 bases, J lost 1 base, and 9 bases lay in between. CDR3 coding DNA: TGTGCCAGCAGTGGGGGGGGGAGCAATCAGCCCCAGCATTTT. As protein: CASSGGGSNQPQHF.

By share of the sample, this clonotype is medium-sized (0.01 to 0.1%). This CDR3 is CASSPISTGAEQYF. The CDR3 nucleotides are TGTGCCAGCAGCCCAATTTCGACTGGGGCCGAGCAGTACTTC. V is TRBV11-1 and J is TRBJ2-7; TRBD1 is a possible D gene (5 bases). Per the germline V gene, CDR1 is SGHAT and CDR2 is FQDESV (reference sequence). Trimming took 5 bases from V and 6 from J, leaving 17 bases between them. There are 14 residues in the CDR3. Full variable domain (remainder filled in from reference TRBV11-1 and TRBJ2-7): EAEVAQSPRYKITEKSQAVAFWCDPISGHATLYWYRQILGQGPELLVQFQDESVVDDSQLPKDRFSAERLKGVDSTLKIQPAELGDSAMYLCASSPISTGAEQYFGPGTRLTVT.

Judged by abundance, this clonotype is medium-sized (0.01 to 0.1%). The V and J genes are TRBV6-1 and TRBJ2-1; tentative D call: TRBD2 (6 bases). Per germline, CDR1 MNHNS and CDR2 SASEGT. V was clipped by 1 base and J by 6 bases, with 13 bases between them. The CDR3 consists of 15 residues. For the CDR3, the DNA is TGTGCCAGCAGTGAAGAGTTGGGACTGCCCAATGAGCAGTTCTTC. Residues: CASSEELGLPNEQFF.

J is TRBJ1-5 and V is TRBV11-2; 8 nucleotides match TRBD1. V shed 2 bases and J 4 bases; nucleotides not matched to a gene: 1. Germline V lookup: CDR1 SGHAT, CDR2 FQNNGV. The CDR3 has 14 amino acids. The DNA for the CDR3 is TGTGCCAGCAGCTTAACAGGGGGAAATCAGCCCCAGCATTTT. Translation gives CASSLTGGNQPQHF.

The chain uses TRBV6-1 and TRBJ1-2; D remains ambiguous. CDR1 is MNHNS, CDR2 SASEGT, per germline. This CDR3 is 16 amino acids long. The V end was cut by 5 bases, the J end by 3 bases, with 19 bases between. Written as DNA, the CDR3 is TGTGCCAGCAGTCTAAGTCCGGGTGCTGTGTACTATGGCTACACCTTC. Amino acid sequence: CASSLSPGAVYYGYTF.

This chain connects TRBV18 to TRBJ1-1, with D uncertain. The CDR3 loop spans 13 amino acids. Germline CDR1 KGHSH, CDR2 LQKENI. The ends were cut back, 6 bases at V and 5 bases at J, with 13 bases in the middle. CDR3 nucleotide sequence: TGTGCCAGCTCGTTACTGGGGAGTACTGAAGCTTTCTTT. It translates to CASSLLGSTEAFF.

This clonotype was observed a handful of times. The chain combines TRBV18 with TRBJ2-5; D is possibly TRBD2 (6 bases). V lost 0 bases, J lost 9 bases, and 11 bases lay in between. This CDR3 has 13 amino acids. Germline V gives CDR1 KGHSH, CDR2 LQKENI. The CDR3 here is CASSPPGGAAQYF. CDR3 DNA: TGTGCCAGCTCACCACCCGGGGGAGCGGCCCAGTACTTC. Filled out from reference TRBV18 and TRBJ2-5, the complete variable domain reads NAGVMQNPRHLVRRRGQEARLRCSPMKGHSHVYWYRQLPEEGLKFMVYLQKENIIDESGMPKERFSAEFPKEGPSILRIQQVVRGDSAAYFCASSPPGGAAQYFGPGTRLLVL.

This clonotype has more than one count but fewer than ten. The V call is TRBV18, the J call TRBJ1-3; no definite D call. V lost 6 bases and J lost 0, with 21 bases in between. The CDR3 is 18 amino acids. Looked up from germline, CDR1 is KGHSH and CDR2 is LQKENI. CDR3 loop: CASSTSTLLTNSGNTIYF. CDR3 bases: TGTGCCAGCTCTACGAGTACCTTACTTACCAACTCTGGAAACACCATATATTTT.